This entry lists 5 T cell receptor beta chains sequenced from one sample in a study of T cells in Graves' hyperthyroidism and ophthalmopathy. Template material for amplifying TCR beta CDR3 regions consisted of RNA transcripts. HTBI primers were employed in a first-round RT-PCR of the TCR CDR3. From the multiplex PCR reads, TCRdb called clonotypes with MiXCR, one entry per CDR3 protein. The sample comprises 250,000 to 300,000 distinct CDR3 sequences, 12% to 15% of which are singletons, and under 35% rests with the top ten. Sequencing was done on a sample of blood. Source of these receptors: a woman aged 45-59 years with Graves' hyperthyroidism that later progressed to Graves' ophthalmopathy.

This clonotype has a count of ten or more. The chain joins TRBV27 to TRBJ2-1; perhaps TRBD2 as D (5 bases). The CDR3 has 15 amino acids. Between the trimmed V and J ends, which lost 8 bases and 2 bases, there was a span of 16 bases. The V gene's germline CDR1 is MNHEY and CDR2 SMNVEV (reference sequence). The CDR3 loop reads CASLGLNLPYNEQFF. The CDR3 nucleotides are TGTGCCAGCCTAGGACTTAACTTACCCTACAATGAGCAGTTCTTC.

Remarks on this clonotype: Its ends do not fully match the called genes, so a read error is possible. The genes are TRBV6-2 or TRBV6-3 and TRBJ2-1; weak D call: TRBD1 (6 bases). This CDR3 region has 13 residues. Per the germline V gene, CDR1 is MNHEY and CDR2 is SVGEGT. In DNA, the CDR3 is TGTGCCGGCAGGGGCAGCTCCTACAATGAGCAGTTCTTC. Protein: CAGRGSSYNEQFF.

This clonotype was counted at least ten times. This chain links TRBV20-1 with TRBJ1-2; TRBD1 matches 9 bases. The V gene's germline CDR1 is DFQATT and CDR2 SNEGSKA (reference sequence). The V gene end was trimmed by 3 bases and the J gene end by 6 bases; junction bases not matched to a gene: 8. The CDR3 length is 14 residues. The CDR3 spells CSASGSGQGNGYTF. CDR3 DNA sequence: TGCAGTGCTAGCGGTTCGGGACAGGGCAATGGCTACACCTTC.

At least ten counts were recorded for this clonotype. The rearrangement joins TRBV3-1 to TRBJ1-6; possible D gene TRBD1, 6 bases. With 2 bases removed from V and 9 bases from J, the gap between germline ends came to 11 bases. Germline V lookup: CDR1 LGHDT, CDR2 YNNKEL (reference sequence). The length of the CDR3 is 14 residues. This chain's CDR3 is CASSQQQGGSPLHF. CDR3 nucleotides: TGTGCCAGCAGCCAACAACAGGGTGGTTCACCCCTCCACTTT.

This clonotype was found a few times. The chain's CDR3 is CASGRAGMGETQYF. In nucleotides, the CDR3 is TGTGCCAGCGGGCGAGCGGGAATGGGTGAGACCCAGTACTTC. The rearrangement uses TRBV25-1 and TRBJ2-5, with 7 bases aligning to TRBD2. CDR1 and CDR2 (germline): MGHDK, SYGVNS. V lost 8 bases and J lost 5; bases outside the gene matches: 11. The CDR3 is 14 amino acids.